This entry lists 29 T cell receptor beta chains sequenced from one sample in a study of T cell responses to AZD1222 COVID-19 vaccine. TCRdb's table, derived via immunoSEQ multiplex PCR, lists solely in-frame clones and lacks some. The repertoire holds 130,000 to 150,000 clones, with over 75% as singletons. Sequencing used peripheral blood, obtained 28 days after the second dose of the MenACWY control vaccine. Receptors originate from an adult who received the MenACWY meningococcal vaccine as a control.

The CDR3 bases are TGTGCCAGCAGCTTAGGGGACCGCCGCACCATATATTTT. Protein sequence: CASSLGDRRTIYF. The rearrangement links TRBV7-2 to TRBJ1-3; possible D gene TRBD1, 5 bases. This CDR3 has 13 amino acids. Germline V CDR1 and CDR2: SGHTA, FQGNSA. V was shortened by 1 base and J by 9 bases, with 10 bases between the two germline ends.

V is TRBV18 and J is TRBJ1-2; 7 bases match TRBD1. Germline values: CDR1 KGHSH, CDR2 LQKENI. There are 17 residues in the CDR3. The V and J ends lost 3 bases and 4 bases, in that order; junction bases with no gene match: 14. The CDR3 DNA follows: TGTGCCAGCTCACCTACTTATTTACACCGGGACAGCTATGGCTACACCTTC. As protein: CASSPTYLHRDSYGYTF.

The chain joins TRBV21-1 to TRBJ1-2. TRBV21-1 is marked as a pseudogene. The CDR3 has 17 residues. The CDR3 coding sequence is TGTGCCAGCAGCAAAGCGCCGAACACCAGACCTAACTATGGCTACACCTTC. Translated: CASSKAPNTRPNYGYTF.

J is TRBJ2-1 and V is TRBV9; the D gene is possibly TRBD1 (6 bases). The CDR3 length is 16 residues. CDR1 and CDR2 from the germline V gene are SGDLS and YYNGEE. V gave up 2 bases and J gave up 3 bases, with 15 bases separating them. DNA for the CDR3: TGTGCCAGCAGCGTGGGACAACCCTCGAACTACAATGAGCAGTTCTTC. Translation gives CASSVGQPSNYNEQFF.

This chain connects TRBV24-1 to TRBJ2-2; 7 bases agree with TRBD1. The CDR3 is 15 amino acids. The germline V gene has CDR1 KGHDR and CDR2 SFDVKD. The V and J ends lost 6 bases and 0 bases, in that order; junction bases with no gene match: 3. The CDR3 reads CATSPTGSNTGELFF. DNA for the CDR3: TGTGCCACCAGTCCGACAGGGTCGAACACCGGGGAGCTGTTTTTT.

This chain joins TRBV25-1 and TRBJ2-7; a weak D match, TRBD1 (5 bases). Germline V gene data show CDR1 as MGHDK and CDR2 as SYGVNS. CDR3 length: 15 amino acids. With 3 bases removed from V and 3 bases from J, the gap between germline ends came to 15 bases. CDR3 protein: CASSEGRKGLYEQYF. The CDR3, as DNA: TGTGCCAGCAGTGAGGGCAGGAAGGGGCTCTACGAGCAGTACTTC.

This clone was recorded once. This chain links TRBV27 with TRBJ2-1; D possibly matches TRBD1 or TRBD2 (7 bases each). Trimming cost V 6 bases and J 6 bases, with 15 bases left between them. CDR3 length: 14 amino acids. From germline, CDR1 is MNHEY and CDR2 SMNVEV (reference sequence). Here the CDR3 reads CASRLTGEGNEQFF. CDR3 nucleotide sequence: TGTGCCAGCAGGTTAACAGGGGAGGGCAATGAGCAGTTCTTC.

The chain uses TRBV19 and TRBJ1-5; 7 bases map to TRBD1. Trimming at V came to 2 bases and at J to 1 base, leaving 5 bases not matched to a gene. The germline gives CDR1 LNHDA, CDR2 SQIVND (reference sequence). This CDR3 is 16 amino acids long. The CDR3 coding sequence is TGTGCCAGTAGTATATTACCGGGACAGAGCAATCAGCCCCAGCATTTT. Amino acids: CASSILPGQSNQPQHF. The complete variable domain, with remaining parts taken from reference TRBV19 and TRBJ1-5, reads DGGITQSPKYLFRKEGQNVTLSCEQNLNHDAMYWYRQDPGQGLRLIYYSQIVNDFQKGDIAEGYSVSREKKESFPLTVTSAQKNPTAFYLCASSILPGQSNQPQHFGDGTRLSIL.

The chain links TRBV7-2 to TRBJ1-3; the D gene is possibly TRBD1 (6 bases). The length of the CDR3 is 14 residues. Trimming stripped 1 base from V and 9 bases from J, with 13 bases between. The germline V gene has CDR1 SGHTA and CDR2 FQGNSA. The CDR3 bases are TGTGCCAGCAGCTTAGTATTGTTAGGGGGCACCATATATTTT. Residues: CASSLVLLGGTIYF.

This chain connects TRBV5-1 to TRBJ2-5; TRBD2 aligns across 9 bases. The ends lost 4 bases at V and 4 bases at J; junction bases unmatched: 5. Germline CDR1 and CDR2: SGHRS and YFSETQ. This CDR3 contains 14 residues. Here the CDR3 reads CASSLIAGAETQYF. CDR3 in DNA: TGCGCCAGCAGCCTAATAGCGGGGGCAGAGACCCAGTACTTC.

V is TRBV10-1 and J is TRBJ1-1; no definite D call. This CDR3 has 14 residues. Trimming took 7 bases from V and 0 from J, leaving 12 bases between them. CDR1 and CDR2 (germline): WNHNN, SYGVQD (reference sequence). CDR3 DNA: TGCGCCAGCACAAGGCGGAGGGTGAACACTGAAGCTTTCTTT. Translation gives CASTRRRVNTEAFF.

The chain couples TRBV18 to TRBJ2-1, with 9 bases lining up with TRBD1. The CDR3 has 15 residues. Germline trimming cut 2 bases from V and 6 bases from J; bases unmatched to any gene: 5. The germline CDR1 and CDR2 sequences are KGHSH and LQKENI. The CDR3 protein is CASSPEQGAGNEQFF. DNA for the CDR3: TGTGCCAGCTCACCAGAACAGGGGGCTGGCAATGAGCAGTTCTTC.

V is TRBV4-3 and J is TRBJ2-7; TRBD1 agrees at 10 bases. Germline CDR1 and CDR2: LGHNA and YSLEER. The CDR3 is 15 residues long. The ends lost 0 bases at V and 2 bases at J; junction bases unmatched: 1. This chain's CDR3 is CASSQDGTGAYEQYF. The CDR3 nucleotides read TGCGCCAGCAGCCAAGATGGGACAGGGGCCTACGAGCAGTACTTC.

The chain recombines TRBV7-9 with TRBJ1-5; D not certain. This CDR3 is built from 14 residues. The germline gives CDR1 SEHNR, CDR2 FQNEAQ (reference sequence). V shed 1 base and J shed 5 bases, with 9 bases lying between them. The CDR3 region is CASSLDGPYQPQHF. The CDR3 region has the DNA TGTGCCAGCAGCTTAGATGGGCCTTATCAGCCCCAGCATTTT.

This chain uses TRBV5-1 with TRBJ1-4, with D possibly being TRBD1 (6 bases). The CDR3 length is 16 residues. From germline, CDR1 is SGHRS and CDR2 YFSETQ. V was cut by 3 bases and J by 2 bases, with 14 bases left in between. Written as DNA, the CDR3 is TGCGCCAGCAGCTCGGCGGGGGCAGGCACTAATGAAAAACTGTTTTTT. Translated: CASSSAGAGTNEKLFF.

The rearrangement links TRBV6-5 to TRBJ2-2; no clear D gene. From germline, CDR1 is MNHEY and CDR2 SVGAGI. This CDR3 is built from 12 residues. Trimming took off 2 bases at V and 6 bases at J, with 4 bases between the two ends. Here the CDR3 DNA reads TGTGCCAGCAGTTACGGCTCCGGGGAGCTGTTTTTT. Amino acid sequence: CASSYGSGELFF.

The chain uses TRBV12-3 or TRBV12-4 and TRBJ2-2; no definite D call. The V gene lost 4 bases and the J gene lost 3 bases, with 6 bases spanning the gap. CDR3 length: 13 residues. The CDR3, as DNA: TGTGCCAGCAGTTCCGAGGACACCGGGGAGCTGTTTTTT. As protein: CASSSEDTGELFF.

This chain connects TRBV19 to TRBJ2-2; 7 bases are a match to TRBD2. In germline, CDR1 is LNHDA, CDR2 SQIVND (reference sequence). The junction had 10 bases not matched to a gene; V was cut back by 4 bases and J by 8 bases. The CDR3 is 15 residues long. The CDR3 spells CASSTQAGFGGELFF. The DNA of the CDR3 is TGTGCCAGTAGTACCCAAGCGGGGTTTGGGGGGGAGCTGTTTTTT.

The chain recombines TRBV11-2 with TRBJ1-6; D perhaps matches TRBD1 (5 bases). This CDR3 comprises 14 residues. Trimming took 5 bases from V and 10 from J, leaving 15 bases between them. Germline-derived CDR1 and CDR2 are SGHAT and FQNNGV. As DNA, the CDR3 is TGTGCCAGCAGCACCGCCCTCCGGGGGTCACCCCTCCACTTT. Amino acids: CASSTALRGSPLHF.

The chain carries TRBV19 and TRBJ2-2; TRBD2 aligns across 12 bases. The length of the CDR3 is 16 residues. Per the germline V gene, CDR1 is LNHDA and CDR2 is SQIVND (reference sequence). Germline trimming cut 2 bases from V and 6 bases from J; bases unmatched to any gene: 4. The CDR3 DNA follows: TGTGCCAGTAGTATACTAGCGGGAGGGCCCTCCGGGGAGCTGTTTTTT. Protein product: CASSILAGGPSGELFF. The full variable domain, rest sourced from reference TRBV19 and TRBJ2-2, is DGGITQSPKYLFRKEGQNVTLSCEQNLNHDAMYWYRQDPGQGLRLIYYSQIVNDFQKGDIAEGYSVSREKKESFPLTVTSAQKNPTAFYLCASSILAGGPSGELFFGEGSRLTVL.

The genes are TRBV18 and TRBJ1-2; 8 bases are shared with TRBD1. V lost 3 bases to trimming and J lost 4 bases; unmatched junction nucleotides: 16. Germline V gene sequence: CDR1 KGHSH, CDR2 LQKENI. The CDR3 has 18 amino acids. The CDR3 DNA reads TGTGCCAGCTCACCCTCGATGAGGACAGGGAACGGCGGCTATGGCTACACCTTC. Protein sequence: CASSPSMRTGNGGYGYTF.

This clone appeared a few times. J is TRBJ2-7 and V is TRBV7-8; 10 bases fit TRBD1. V was clipped by 5 bases and J by 0 bases; unmatched bases: 4. CDR3 size: 15 residues. Germline V CDR1 and CDR2: SGHVS, FQNEAQ. DNA of the CDR3: TGTGCCAGCAGCCGGACAGGGGGTCTCTCCTACGAGCAGTACTTC. Residues: CASSRTGGLSYEQYF.

DNA for the CDR3: TGTGCCAGCAGCCAGACTAGCGGTAATACGCAGTATTTT. This encodes CASSQTSGNTQYF. The gene calls are TRBV3-1 (or the pseudogene TRBV3-2) and TRBJ2-3; 9 nucleotides align to TRBD2. With 3 bases clipped from V and 7 bases from J, the junction kept 2 bases outside the gene matches. Germline V gene lookup returns CDR1 LGHDT and CDR2 YNNKEL (reference sequence). CDR3 length: 13 amino acids.

This chain links TRBV2 with TRBJ2-7; TRBD1 matches at 7 bases. The CDR3 runs to 14 residues. The germline V gene encodes CDR1 SNHLY and CDR2 FYNNEI. The ends lost 8 bases at V and 1 base at J; junction bases unmatched: 8. The CDR3, as DNA: TGTGCCAGCCAGACCGACAGGGCTTCCTACGAGCAGTACTTC. Translation gives CASQTDRASYEQYF. The full variable domain, rest sourced from reference TRBV2 and TRBJ2-7, is EPEVTQTPSHQVTQMGQEVILRCVPISNHLYFYWYRQILGQKVEFLVSFYNNEISEKSEIFDDQFSVERPDGSNFTLKIRSTKLEDSAMYFCASQTDRASYEQYFGPGTRLTVT.

This clone turned up a few times. V is TRBV6-2 or TRBV6-3 and J is TRBJ1-1, with D hard to call. This CDR3 is built from 13 residues. Trimming took off 5 bases at V and 3 bases at J, with 10 bases between the two ends. CDR1 MNHEY and CDR2 SVGEGT come from the germline V gene. DNA for the CDR3: TGTGCCAGCAGTGTCAAGTGGGACACTGAAGCTTTCTTT. Protein: CASSVKWDTEAFF.

The rearrangement uses TRBV9 and TRBJ2-3; the D is unclear. Germline values: CDR1 SGDLS, CDR2 YYNGEE. Trimming left V 3 bases short and J 4 bases short, with 15 bases between. The CDR3 is made up of 15 amino acids. Written as DNA, the CDR3 is TGTGCCAGCAGCGGAGACCCTGGATCTGCAGATACGCAGTATTTT. Its protein is CASSGDPGSADTQYF.

The gene calls are TRBV5-1 and TRBJ1-4; D might be TRBD1 (6 bases). Trimming took off 0 bases at V and 8 bases at J, with 11 bases between the two ends. This CDR3 spans 14 amino acids. CDR1 and CDR2 from the germline V gene are SGHRS and YFSETQ. The CDR3: CASSLAGAGEKLFF. In DNA form, the CDR3 reads TGCGCCAGCAGCTTGGCAGGGGCGGGGGAAAAACTGTTTTTT.

The chain combines TRBV7-9 with TRBJ2-7; D might be TRBD1 (5 bases). The germline CDR1 and CDR2 sequences are SEHNR and FQNEAQ (reference sequence). CDR3 length: 14 residues. V was pared by 0 bases and J by 6 bases, with 12 bases between. The CDR3 reads CASSLALRAGEQYF. CDR3 DNA: TGTGCCAGCAGCTTAGCTCTCAGGGCTGGCGAGCAGTACTTC.

V is TRBV19 and J is TRBJ1-3; D gene unclear. The germline V gene has CDR1 LNHDA and CDR2 SQIVND (reference sequence). The length of the CDR3 is 16 residues. Trimming pared 3 bases from V and 0 bases from J, leaving 12 bases between. The CDR3 reads CASSISGLLSGNTIYF. CDR3 bases: TGTGCCAGTAGTATTTCGGGCCTCCTCTCTGGAAACACCATATATTTT.